What follows describes a single T cell receptor (beta chain). Per the original data handling: How many nucleated cells were present was estimated from reference gene primer amplification. Sequencing used immunoSEQ multiplex PCR; TCRdb keeps in-frame clones, though not all of them. V, J and clone size were drawn from that table, and D and trimming were deduced from the DNA. Of 250,000 to 300,000 clones in the sample, 81% were seen once. Germline V CDR1 and CDR2: SEHNR, FQNEAQ (reference sequence). V lost 6 bases and J 0 bases, leaving 12 bases between the germline ends. The CDR3 contains 15 residues. These data originate in a study of blood T cell repertoires in COVID-19. For the study at large: Sample material is recorded as cDNA or gDNA derived from T cells, B-cell-depleted T cells, or PBMCs.

This receptor was taken from a woman aged 55 to 70 with active or convalescent COVID-19. Sequenced sample: peripheral blood. J is TRBJ1-5 and V is TRBV7-9; no clear D. The CDR3 is CASSSGIYSNQPQHF. The CDR3 DNA sequence: TGTGCCAGCAGTTCGGGGATTTATAGCAATCAGCCCCAGCATTTT.